Below, 27 T cell receptor beta chains from the same sample are listed, as sequenced in a study of blood T cell repertoires in COVID-19. TCRdb's table, derived via immunoSEQ multiplex PCR, lists solely in-frame clones and lacks some. Of approximately 250,000 clones in the sample, about 90% were seen once. The sequencing input was peripheral blood. Receptors were obtained from a woman in her seventies with COVID-19, enrolled during active disease.

The rearrangement links TRBV7-9 to TRBJ2-3; 7 nucleotides line up with TRBD1. In germline, CDR1 is SEHNR, CDR2 FQNEAQ (reference sequence). There are 19 residues in the CDR3. Trimming removed 10 bases from V and 0 bases from J; junction bases left unmatched: 22. Written as DNA, the CDR3 is TGTGCCACCCAACCTCGCCCGGGACAGACCATAACTAGCACAGATACGCAGTATTTT. Its protein is CATQPRPGQTITSTDTQYF. The full variable domain, completed using reference TRBV7-9 and TRBJ2-3, is DTGVSQNPRHKITKRGQNVTFRCDPISEHNRLYWYRQTLGQGPEFLTYFQNEAQLEKSRLLSDRFSAERPKGSFSTLEIQRTEQGDSAMYLCATQPRPGQTITSTDTQYFGPGTRLTVL.

With regard to this clone: The same CDR3 also results from other DNA sequences found in this sample. The V gene is TRBV29-1, the J gene TRBJ2-1; possibly TRBD1 for D (6 bases). The CDR3 totals 13 residues. The germline gives CDR1 SQVTM, CDR2 ANQGSEA. CDR3: CSARDNSYNEQFF. CDR3 nucleotide sequence: TGCAGTGCCCGGGACAACTCCTACAATGAGCAGTTCTTC.

The chain couples TRBV4-1 to TRBJ2-7; D perhaps matches TRBD2 (6 bases). The CDR3 has 15 residues. V was pared by 8 bases and J by 2 bases, with 19 bases between. Germline V CDR1 and CDR2: MGHRA, YSYEKL. This chain's CDR3 is CASSQWGDYPYEQYF. In nucleotides, the CDR3 is TGCGCCAGCTCCCAATGGGGGGATTATCCCTACGAGCAGTACTTC.

The V gene is TRBV15, the J gene TRBJ1-5; 7 bases map to TRBD1. The CDR3 has 15 residues. The V gene end was trimmed by 5 bases and the J gene end by 3 bases; junction bases not matched to a gene: 7. Germline loops: CDR1 LNHNV, CDR2 YYDKDF (reference sequence). In DNA form, the CDR3 reads TGTGCCACCAGCCTAGACGACAGGGACAATCAGCCCCAGCATTTT. It is translated as CATSLDDRDNQPQHF.

This chain links TRBV28 with TRBJ2-3, with D possibly TRBD1 on 6 matching bases. Germline V CDR1 and CDR2: MDHEN, SYDVKM. This CDR3 comprises 12 residues. The V end lost 4 bases, the J end lost 9 bases, and 11 bases lay between the germline ends. CDR3 DNA sequence: TGTGCCAGCAGTTCACAGGGTGTGACGCAGTATTTT. This sequence encodes CASSSQGVTQYF.

The rearrangement uses TRBV3-1 (or the pseudogene TRBV3-2) and TRBJ2-1, with TRBD2 matching over 11 bases. V shed 6 bases and J 2 bases; nucleotides not matched to a gene: 6. The CDR3 is 16 residues long. Germline V gene data show CDR1 as LGHDT and CDR2 as YNNKEL (reference sequence). CDR3 nucleotides: TGTGCCAGCAGTCAACCGGGACTAGCGGCCTACAATGAGCAGTTCTTC. Translating gives CASSQPGLAAYNEQFF.

The V and J genes are TRBV6-4 and TRBJ1-1; D call uncertain. The CDR3 extends over 14 amino acids. CDR1 is MRHNA and CDR2 is SNTAGT in the germline V gene. V was trimmed by 3 bases and J by 0 bases, leaving 8 bases between them. CDR3 protein: CASSDKSMNTEAFF. As DNA, the CDR3 is TGTGCCAGCAGTGATAAGAGCATGAACACTGAAGCTTTCTTT.

The chain links TRBV6-5 to TRBJ2-3, with TRBD1 identical over 10 bases. V lost 6 bases and J lost 12; bases outside the gene matches: 9. CDR1 is MNHEY and CDR2 is SVGAGI in the germline V gene. The CDR3 consists of 13 residues. The CDR3 sequence is CASRYMGQGTQYF. The CDR3 bases are TGTGCCAGCAGATACATGGGACAGGGGACTCAGTATTTT.

This rearrangement joins TRBV24-1 to TRBJ2-1, with 7 nucleotides matching TRBD2. The CDR3 length is 13 residues. CDR1 is KGHDR and CDR2 is SFDVKD in the germline V gene. V trimming: 10 bases; J trimming: 7 bases; junction bases outside the gene matches: 9. CDR3 sequence (DNA): TGTGCCACAAGAGCGGGACCCTTAAATGAGCAGTTCTTC. It is translated as CATRAGPLNEQFF.

This clone was seen repeatedly, ten times or more. This chain joins TRBV7-6 and TRBJ2-7, with D maybe TRBD2 (5 bases). V was cut by 0 bases and J by 9 bases, with 21 bases left in between. CDR3 length: 16 residues. From germline, CDR1 is SGHVS and CDR2 FNYEAQ. CDR3 sequence (DNA): TGTGCCAGCAGCTTAGCGGATTCAGTAGCGCCGAGCGGGCAGTACTTC. Amino acids: CASSLADSVAPSGQYF.

The genes are TRBV5-1 and TRBJ1-1; 7 positions match TRBD1. The CDR3 is made up of 15 amino acids. Germline CDR1 SGHRS, CDR2 YFSETQ. Trimming at V came to 0 bases and at J to 2 bases, leaving 4 bases not matched to a gene. CDR3 sequence (DNA): TGCGCCAGCAGCTTGGGACAGGGTGAAAACACTGAAGCTTTCTTT. It yields the protein CASSLGQGENTEAFF. Complete variable domain (other parts from reference TRBV5-1 and TRBJ1-1): KAGVTQTPRYLIKTRGQQVTLSCSPISGHRSVSWYQQTPGQGLQFLFEYFSETQRNKGNFPGRFSGRQFSNSRSEMNVSTLELGDSALYLCASSLGQGENTEAFFGQGTRLTVV.

The chain carries TRBV12-3 or TRBV12-4 and TRBJ1-1; tentatively, D is TRBD1 (5 bases). Trimming removed 7 bases at V and 4 bases at J, with 13 bases between. The CDR3 extends over 13 amino acids. CDR3 loop: CASNIQERTEAFF. Here the CDR3 DNA reads TGTGCCAGCAACATACAGGAGCGCACTGAAGCTTTCTTT.

The count of this clone is one. The chain couples TRBV12-3 or TRBV12-4 to TRBJ1-4; D is ambiguous. Trimming removed 6 bases at V and 6 bases at J, with 8 bases between. This CDR3 region has 12 residues. The CDR3 reads CASRLSDEKLFF. For the CDR3, the DNA is TGTGCCAGCAGGCTATCCGATGAAAAACTGTTTTTT.

CDR3 sequence reads: CASSISGAATEAFF. As DNA, the CDR3 is TGTGCCAGTAGTATTTCAGGGGCTGCCACTGAAGCTTTCTTT. V and J are TRBV19 and TRBJ1-1, with a weak D call TRBD1 (6 bases). Trimming removed 3 bases at V and 4 bases at J, with 12 bases between. Germline CDR1 LNHDA, CDR2 SQIVND (reference sequence). The CDR3 is 14 amino acids. Based on the CDR3 plus reference TRBV19 and TRBJ1-1, the full variable domain is DGGITQSPKYLFRKEGQNVTLSCEQNLNHDAMYWYRQDPGQGLRLIYYSQIVNDFQKGDIAEGYSVSREKKESFPLTVTSAQKNPTAFYLCASSISGAATEAFFGQGTRLTVV.

The DNA of the CDR3 is TGCGCCAGCAGCCAAGCCCAGGGGGTTGGAGGCAAACTGTTTTTT. Its translation is CASSQAQGVGGKLFF. The V gene is TRBV4-1, the J gene TRBJ1-4, with 7 bases fitting TRBD1. This CDR3 comprises 15 residues. Per germline, CDR1 MGHRA and CDR2 YSYEKL. V was pared by 1 base and J by 11 bases, with 10 bases of the junction left unmatched.

The chain carries TRBV28 and TRBJ1-2; tentatively, D is TRBD1 (6 bases). CDR1 and CDR2 from the germline V gene are MDHEN and SYDVKM. This CDR3 has 13 residues. Trimming cost V 2 bases and J 4 bases, with 8 bases left between them. Written as DNA, the CDR3 is TGTGCCAGCAGTTTAACAGGGACCTATGGCTACACCTTC. Translation gives CASSLTGTYGYTF.

The chain employs TRBV28 and TRBJ1-5; D ambiguous. This CDR3 has 12 residues. Trimming shortened V by 6 bases and J by 6 bases, and 9 bases separated the two germline ends. Germline values: CDR1 MDHEN, CDR2 SYDVKM. The CDR3 is CASSTGSQPQHF. CDR3 coding DNA: TGTGCCAGCAGCACCGGGAGTCAGCCCCAGCATTTT. Looking up the rest from reference TRBV28 and TRBJ1-5 gives the full variable domain: DVKVTQSSRYLVKRTGEKVFLECVQDMDHENMFWYRQDPGLGLRLIYFSYDVKMKEKGDIPEGYSVSREKKERFSLILESASTNQTSMYLCASSTGSQPQHFGDGTRLSIL.

The rearrangement links TRBV29-1 to TRBJ2-5; D may be TRBD2 (6 bases). Germline V gives CDR1 SQVTM, CDR2 ANQGSEA. The CDR3 spans 12 residues. V was pared by 4 bases and J by 5 bases, with 11 bases between. Here the CDR3 reads CSVGSGRETQYF. The CDR3 DNA follows: TGCAGCGTTGGTTCAGGGAGGGAGACCCAGTACTTC.

The chain links TRBV28 to TRBJ2-7; D uncertain. CDR1 is MDHEN and CDR2 is SYDVKM in the germline V gene. CDR3 length: 11 amino acids. Trimming pared 6 bases from V and 6 bases from J, leaving 9 bases between. The CDR3 bases are TGTGCCAGCAGCACTCCGAGCGAGCAGTACTTC. It encodes CASSTPSEQYF.

The count of this clone is one. The J gene is TRBJ2-7, the V gene TRBV6-5, with a weak D call TRBD2 (6 bases). V was pared by 7 bases and J by 3 bases, with 19 bases between. In germline, CDR1 is MNHEY, CDR2 SVGAGI. The CDR3 spans 15 residues. The chain's CDR3 is CASTPLTGEVYEQYF. DNA of the CDR3: TGTGCCAGCACCCCCCTTACGGGAGAGGTCTACGAGCAGTACTTC.

This chain joins TRBV2 and TRBJ2-1; D unresolved. Germline CDR1 SNHLY, CDR2 FYNNEI. Between the trimmed V and J ends, which lost 4 bases and 8 bases, there was a span of 6 bases. The CDR3 is 11 amino acids. Here the CDR3 DNA reads TGTGCCAGCAGTGCTCTAGATGAGCAGTTCTTC. Its protein product is CASSALDEQFF.

This chain links TRBV30 with TRBJ1-2, with D perhaps matching TRBD1 (6 bases). V was trimmed by 1 base and J by 4 bases, leaving 16 bases between them. The CDR3 is made up of 15 amino acids. Germline loops: CDR1 GTSNPN, CDR2 SVGIG (reference sequence). CDR3 amino acids: CAWSGDLGQLYGYTF. CDR3 nucleotides: TGTGCCTGGAGTGGGGACCTCGGACAGCTCTATGGCTACACCTTC.

The chain is built from TRBV6-5 and TRBJ2-5, with D possibly matching TRBD1 (6 bases). Germline values: CDR1 MNHEY, CDR2 SVGAGI. V was shortened by 10 bases and J by 3 bases, with 9 bases between the two germline ends. There are 11 residues in the CDR3. The CDR3 DNA reads TGTGCCACTCACAGGGAAGAGACCCAGTACTTC. This encodes CATHREETQYF.

The V and J genes are TRBV19 and TRBJ2-5; no clear D. V lost 0 bases and J lost 2, with 19 bases in between. The CDR3 spans 18 residues. Per germline, CDR1 LNHDA and CDR2 SQIVND (reference sequence). Here the CDR3 reads CASSIDLPTPGGQETQYF. The CDR3 nucleotides are TGTGCCAGTAGTATAGACCTACCGACACCCGGTGGGCAAGAGACCCAGTACTTC.

The V call is TRBV30, the J call TRBJ2-7; no reliable D call. The CDR3 spans 11 residues. Germline assignment: CDR1 GTSNPN and CDR2 SVGIG (reference sequence). With 2 bases removed from V and 7 bases from J, the gap between germline ends came to 9 bases. The CDR3 DNA reads as TGTGCCTGGAGTACGAGGTGGGAGCAGTACTTC. This codes for CAWSTRWEQYF. The full variable domain, completed using reference TRBV30 and TRBJ2-7, is SQTIHQWPATLVQPVGSPLSLECTVEGTSNPNLYWYRQAAGRGLQLLFYSVGIGQISSEVPQNLSASRPQDRQFILSSKKLLLSDSGFYLCAWSTRWEQYFGPGTRLTVT.

This clone was observed once. The CDR3 DNA follows: TGTGCCAGCAGTTTCCGCCAGGTCTTCTATGGCTACACCTTC. It encodes CASSFRQVFYGYTF. The chain employs TRBV28 and TRBJ1-2; no clear D. Trimming shortened V by 3 bases and J by 4 bases, and 12 bases separated the two germline ends. The CDR3 runs 14 residues. Germline values: CDR1 MDHEN, CDR2 SYDVKM.

The chain combines TRBV7-2 with TRBJ2-7, with a possible D match to TRBD2 (5 bases). Germline CDR1 SGHTA, CDR2 FQGNSA. The CDR3 totals 15 residues. V was cut by 0 bases and J by 0 bases, with 9 bases left in between. DNA for the CDR3: TGTGCCAGCAGCTTAGCGCGGGCCAGCTCCTACGAGCAGTACTTC. It codes for CASSLARASSYEQYF. The full variable domain, rest sourced from reference TRBV7-2 and TRBJ2-7, is GAGVSQSPSNKVTEKGKDVELRCDPISGHTALYWYRQSLGQGLEFLIYFQGNSAPDKSGLPSDRFSAERTGGSVSTLTIQRTQQEDSAVYLCASSLARASSYEQYFGPGTRLTVT.